A single sample is the source of the 20 T cell receptor beta chains below, sequenced in a study of blood T cells in healthy people across ages. Primed by a sample-barcoded 5' primer and a J-beta primer mix, a second PCR proceeded for 7 to 11 cycles. TCRdb re-derived calls from the 5' RACE reads in MiXCR, one entry per CDR3 protein. The repertoire consists of roughly 800,000 distinct CDR3 sequences, with about three fifths occurring once and the leading ten covering approximately 21%. What was sequenced was blood. The source is a man younger than 40 in good health.

The V and J genes are TRBV18 and TRBJ2-1, with D tentatively TRBD2 (7 bases). This CDR3 is built from 14 residues. V was shortened by 10 bases and J by 5 bases, with 18 bases between the two germline ends. Germline V gives CDR1 KGHSH, CDR2 LQKENI. The CDR3: CATLAGGANNEQFF. The CDR3 bases are TGTGCCACCCTCGCTGGGGGGGCAAACAATGAGCAGTTCTTC. The variable domain in full, completed from reference TRBV18 and TRBJ2-1, reads NAGVMQNPRHLVRRRGQEARLRCSPMKGHSHVYWYRQLPEEGLKFMVYLQKENIIDESGMPKERFSAEFPKEGPSILRIQQVVRGDSAAYFCATLAGGANNEQFFGPGTRLTVL.

This chain uses TRBV2 with TRBJ2-1; TRBD1 aligns across 7 bases. The germline V gene encodes CDR1 SNHLY and CDR2 FYNNEI. This CDR3 spans 12 amino acids. The V and J ends lost 7 bases and 15 bases, in that order; junction bases with no gene match: 12. CDR3 residues: CASTQVGQIGFF. The DNA of the CDR3 is TGTGCCAGCACCCAAGTGGGACAGATTGGGTTCTTC. Together with reference TRBV2 and TRBJ2-1, the CDR3 gives the full variable domain: EPEVTQTPSHQVTQMGQEVILRCVPISNHLYFYWYRQILGQKVEFLVSFYNNEISEKSEIFDDQFSVERPDGSNFTLKIRSTKLEDSAMYFCASTQVGQIGFFGPGTRLTVL.

This clonotype appeared a few times. This rearrangement joins TRBV7-8 to TRBJ2-5; 12 bases align to TRBD2. The CDR3 extends over 17 amino acids. Germline V gene lookup returns CDR1 SGHVS and CDR2 FQNEAQ. J gave up 2 bases and V 5 bases, and 9 bases lay outside the gene matches. The DNA for the CDR3 is TGTGCCAGCAGCACAGGACTAGCGGGGAGGCATCAAGAGACCCAGTACTTC. Translating it yields CASSTGLAGRHQETQYF.

The chain couples TRBV28 to TRBJ1-4, with 7 bases matching TRBD1. There are 14 residues in the CDR3. Germline CDR1 is MDHEN and CDR2 is SYDVKM. J was trimmed by 8 bases and V by 6 bases; bases with no gene match: 9. The CDR3 DNA is TGTGCCAGCAGCCCGGCCGGGACAGCCGAAAAACTGTTTTTT. This gives the protein CASSPAGTAEKLFF.

The chain recombines TRBV15 with TRBJ2-5, with TRBD1 matching 9 bases. The germline CDR1 and CDR2 sequences are LNHNV and YYDKDF (reference sequence). The J segment lost 5 bases and the V segment lost 1 base, leaving 17 bases of the junction unmatched. This CDR3 is built from 19 residues. CDR3 coding DNA: TGTGCCACCAGCAGAGCTACGTTTAAGGGACAGGGACAGGACGAGACCCAGTACTTC. Translating gives CATSRATFKGQGQDETQYF.

This chain joins TRBV2 and TRBJ2-3, with TRBD1 as a possible D gene (6 bases). CDR1 and CDR2 (germline): SNHLY, FYNNEI. V was pared by 2 bases and J by 4 bases, with 13 bases between. This CDR3 is built from 15 residues. CDR3 amino acids: CASSEIGGDADTQYF. In DNA form, the CDR3 reads TGTGCCAGCAGTGAAATAGGGGGTGACGCAGATACGCAGTATTTT. The variable domain in full, completed from reference TRBV2 and TRBJ2-3, reads EPEVTQTPSHQVTQMGQEVILRCVPISNHLYFYWYRQILGQKVEFLVSFYNNEISEKSEIFDDQFSVERPDGSNFTLKIRSTKLEDSAMYFCASSEIGGDADTQYFGPGTRLTVL.

The chain is built from TRBV25-1 and TRBJ2-1; D is uncertain. The germline CDR1 and CDR2 sequences are MGHDK and SYGVNS. V was clipped by 5 bases and J by 10 bases, with 9 bases between them. This CDR3 spans 11 amino acids. CDR3 DNA sequence: TGTGCCAGCAGTCGCGTAGGCGAGCAGTTCTTC. Protein: CASSRVGEQFF.

This sequence joins TRBV3-1 and TRBJ2-4, with a tentative D call TRBD2 (5 bases). The J call is doubtful: the DNA matches TRBJ2-7 better. Germline assignment: CDR1 LGHDT and CDR2 YNNKEL (reference sequence). The CDR3 runs to 14 residues. This CDR3 is CASSQELGVGEQYF. The CDR3 coding sequence is TGTGCCAGCAGCCAAGAGCTGGGAGTGGGCGAGCAGTACTTC.

This chain links TRBV4-2 with TRBJ1-2; tentative D call: TRBD1 (6 bases). V dropped 1 base and J dropped 8 bases, with 17 bases sitting between them. CDR1 and CDR2 (germline): LGHNA, YNFKEQ. The CDR3 runs to 15 residues. Written as DNA, the CDR3 is TGTGCCAGCAGCCAAGCCTACAGGGAAAGAATGGGCTACACCTTC. This sequence encodes CASSQAYRERMGYTF.

This clonotype was seen a few times. The chain is built from TRBV11-2 and TRBJ1-4, with 10 bases aligning to TRBD1. Germline values: CDR1 SGHAT, CDR2 FQNNGV. With V trimmed by 3 bases and J by 9 bases, 10 bases remained unmatched. CDR3 size: 16 residues. Here the CDR3 reads CASSFSWTGGAQKLFF. The CDR3 bases are TGTGCCAGCAGCTTCTCCTGGACAGGGGGGGCTCAAAAACTGTTTTTT. Together with reference TRBV11-2 and TRBJ1-4, the CDR3 gives the full variable domain: EAGVAQSPRYKIIEKRQSVAFWCNPISGHATLYWYQQILGQGPKLLIQFQNNGVVDDSQLPKDRFSAERLKGVDSTLKIQPAKLEDSAVYLCASSFSWTGGAQKLFFGSGTQLSVL.

This clonotype was observed a handful of times. This rearrangement joins TRBV7-2 to TRBJ1-3; the match to TRBD1 covers 9 bases. The V and J ends lost 5 bases and 4 bases, in that order; junction bases with no gene match: 3. CDR1 and CDR2 from the germline V gene are SGHTA and FQGNSA. The CDR3 runs 14 residues. The CDR3 region is CASSGQGYGNTIYF. CDR3 in DNA: TGTGCCAGCAGCGGACAGGGGTACGGAAACACCATATATTTT.

This clonotype has more than one count but fewer than ten. The rearrangement uses TRBV2 and TRBJ1-4; no clear D gene. The ends were cut back, 2 bases at V and 12 bases at J, with 10 bases in the middle. Germline CDR1 and CDR2: SNHLY and FYNNEI. This CDR3 comprises 12 residues. CDR3 DNA sequence: TGTGCCAGCAGTGAACTCTGGGAGGAACTGTTTTTT. Encoded protein: CASSELWEELFF. The whole variable domain, remainder taken from reference TRBV2 and TRBJ1-4, is EPEVTQTPSHQVTQMGQEVILRCVPISNHLYFYWYRQILGQKVEFLVSFYNNEISEKSEIFDDQFSVERPDGSNFTLKIRSTKLEDSAMYFCASSELWEELFFGSGTQLSVL.

V gene TRBV5-4 combines with J gene TRBJ2-1; either TRBD1 or TRBD2 may fit D (5 bases each). Germline-derived CDR1 and CDR2 are SGHNT and YYREEE (reference sequence). Trimming pared 4 bases from V and 0 bases from J, leaving 11 bases between. This CDR3 is 15 amino acids long. The CDR3: CASSQPGSSYNEQFF. CDR3 in DNA: TGTGCCAGCAGCCAACCAGGGAGCTCCTACAATGAGCAGTTCTTC.

This sequence joins TRBV20-1 and TRBJ1-5, with TRBD1 as a possible D gene (5 bases). Germline V gene sequence: CDR1 DFQATT, CDR2 SNEGSKA (reference sequence). This CDR3 is 16 amino acids long. V was shortened by 3 bases and J by 4 bases, with 19 bases between the two germline ends. CDR3 region: CSASTSLGGNNQPQHF. Here the CDR3 DNA reads TGCAGTGCTAGTACCAGTCTGGGGGGGAATAATCAGCCCCAGCATTTT.

V gene TRBV5-1 combines with J gene TRBJ2-6; weak D call: TRBD1 (5 bases). Trimming took 4 bases from V and 0 from J, leaving 17 bases between them. The CDR3 has 18 residues. Germline CDR1 and CDR2: SGHRS and YFSETQ. CDR3 coding DNA: TGCGCCAGCAGCCCAGGGCAGGTGCTATTCTCTGGGGCCAACGTCCTGACTTTC. It specifies CASSPGQVLFSGANVLTF.

This clonotype has a handful of counts. The chain uses TRBV12-5 and TRBJ1-2; tentatively, D is TRBD1 (5 bases). Between the trimmed V and J ends, which lost 5 bases and 8 bases, there was a span of 9 bases. The CDR3 length is 11 residues. CDR1 is LGHNT, CDR2 FRNRAP, per germline. The CDR3 region has the DNA TGTGCTAGTGGTGGCTGGGGGGGCTACACCTTC. It specifies CASGGWGGYTF.

The genes are TRBV20-1 and TRBJ2-1; TRBD1 matches 7 bases. V gave up 2 bases and J gave up 7 bases; unmatched junction bases: 8. Germline CDR1 DFQATT, CDR2 SNEGSKA (reference sequence). CDR3 size: 14 residues. The chain's CDR3 is CSARPRDSWNEQFF. The CDR3 nucleotides read TGCAGTGCTAGACCCCGGGACAGTTGGAATGAGCAGTTCTTC.

This clonotype was recorded once. The genes are TRBV27 and TRBJ2-7; the D is unclear. Per germline, CDR1 MNHEY and CDR2 SMNVEV (reference sequence). Trimming took off 3 bases at V and 5 bases at J, with 14 bases between the two ends. The CDR3 contains 14 residues. The CDR3 nucleotides are TGTGCCAGCAGTTTTCGGCCCGTTGCCGACGAGCAGTACTTC. This sequence encodes CASSFRPVADEQYF.

V gene TRBV7-9 combines with J gene TRBJ2-2; tentatively, D is TRBD1 or TRBD2 (5 bases each). This CDR3 is 15 amino acids long. CDR1 SEHNR and CDR2 FQNEAQ come from the germline V gene (reference sequence). The V and J ends lost 8 bases and 7 bases respectively, with 20 bases between them. The CDR3 region is CASARAPTRGGELFF. CDR3 DNA: TGTGCCAGCGCTCGGGCACCTACTAGGGGCGGGGAGCTGTTTTTT.

This clonotype occurred once. This chain links TRBV3-1 with TRBJ2-7; 9 positions match TRBD2. Looked up from germline, CDR1 is LGHDT and CDR2 is YNNKEL (reference sequence). J was trimmed by 2 bases and V by 4 bases; bases with no gene match: 3. The CDR3 runs to 14 residues. Here the CDR3 DNA reads TGTGCCAGCAGCCGGGTAGCGGGGGCCTACGAGCAGTACTTC. Its translation: CASSRVAGAYEQYF.